A single sample gave rise to the 14 T cell receptor beta chains below, sequenced in a study of blood T cell repertoires in COVID-19. TCRdb's copy holds only in-frame clones and misses some; the assay was immunoSEQ multiplex PCR. The sample includes some 400,000 clones, 90% of them seen just once. Material: peripheral blood. Receptor source: a man younger than 35 with active or convalescent COVID-19.

This clone was detected once. The chain links TRBV27 to TRBJ1-5, with a tentative D call TRBD1 (6 bases). The V end was cut by 1 base, the J end by 6 bases, with 7 bases between. This CDR3 has 13 amino acids. The V gene's germline CDR1 is MNHEY and CDR2 SMNVEV (reference sequence). The CDR3: CASSLLGAQPQHF. In DNA form, the CDR3 reads TGTGCCAGCAGTTTATTGGGGGCTCAGCCCCAGCATTTT.

The chain joins TRBV12-5 to TRBJ1-2; D not resolved. There are 12 residues in the CDR3. V shed 3 bases and J shed 4 bases, with 6 bases lying between them. Germline CDR1 reads LGHNT; CDR2 reads FRNRAP. CDR3 bases: TGTGCTAGTGGTTTCGGGAGCTATGGCTACACCTTC. It encodes CASGFGSYGYTF.

J is TRBJ1-1 and V is TRBV7-9, with D tentatively TRBD1 (5 bases). Trimming cost V 1 base and J 0 bases, with 9 bases left between them. CDR1 SEHNR and CDR2 FQNEAQ come from the germline V gene (reference sequence). CDR3 length equals 15 residues. The CDR3 DNA reads TGTGCCAGCAGCTTAGACCTGGGGCTGAACACTGAAGCTTTCTTT. Its protein product is CASSLDLGLNTEAFF.

The V and J genes are TRBV11-2 and TRBJ1-2; possibly TRBD1 for D (6 bases). Per germline, CDR1 SGHAT and CDR2 FQNNGV. The CDR3 runs 15 residues. Trimming took 3 bases from V and 0 from J, leaving 11 bases between them. CDR3 loop: CASSFRGPANYGYTF. In nucleotides, the CDR3 is TGTGCCAGCAGCTTCAGGGGACCAGCTAACTATGGCTACACCTTC.

The chain links TRBV7-3 to TRBJ2-7; 9 bases match TRBD1. The CDR3 is 18 amino acids. V was pared by 3 bases and J by 0 bases, with 12 bases of the junction left unmatched. Germline loops: CDR1 SGHTA, CDR2 FQGTGA. CDR3 sequence: CASSFPEGTGRFSYEQYF. CDR3 coding DNA: TGTGCCAGCAGCTTCCCCGAGGGGACAGGGCGATTCTCCTACGAGCAGTACTTC.

The CDR3 bases are TGTGCCAGCAGCCAGACGGGAGGGACGTATCAAGAGACCCAGTACTTC. This gives the protein CASSQTGGTYQETQYF. The J gene is TRBJ2-5, the V gene TRBV14; 8 positions agree with TRBD2. The CDR3 totals 16 residues. The germline gives CDR1 SGHDN, CDR2 FVKESK. V lost 3 bases to trimming and J lost 2 bases; unmatched junction nucleotides: 8.

This chain links TRBV2 with TRBJ1-5; 7 positions agree with TRBD1. CDR1 is SNHLY and CDR2 is FYNNEI in the germline V gene. V lost 6 bases, J lost 3 bases, and 2 bases stayed unmatched. CDR3 length: 13 residues. As DNA, the CDR3 is TGTGCCAGCAGGGACAGGACCAATCAGCCCCAGCATTTT. Translation: CASRDRTNQPQHF.

This chain links TRBV18 with TRBJ1-4; D is unresolved. The CDR3 runs 13 residues. The germline gives CDR1 KGHSH, CDR2 LQKENI. V was shortened by 0 bases and J by 7 bases, with 6 bases between the two germline ends. CDR3 region: CASSPPAGEKLFF. Written as DNA, the CDR3 is TGTGCCAGCTCACCACCGGCGGGTGAAAAACTGTTTTTT.

The genes are TRBV5-1 and TRBJ2-2, with 10 bases that match TRBD2. V shed 4 bases and J 1 base; nucleotides not matched to a gene: 4. The CDR3 is made up of 16 amino acids. From germline, CDR1 is SGHRS and CDR2 YFSETQ. The chain's CDR3 is CASSPRTSGNTGELFF. In DNA, the CDR3 is TGCGCCAGCAGCCCCAGGACTAGCGGGAACACCGGGGAGCTGTTTTTT.

The CDR3 DNA reads TGTGCCAGCAGCTTGGACAGGGGCAATAATTCACCCCTCCACTTT. It translates to CASSLDRGNNSPLHF. The V call is TRBV7-8, the J call TRBJ1-6, with 9 bases identical to TRBD1. CDR3 length equals 15 residues. Germline V gives CDR1 SGHVS, CDR2 FQNEAQ. V lost 3 bases and J lost 5; bases outside the gene matches: 2. Combining the CDR3 with reference TRBV7-8 and TRBJ1-6 gives the whole variable domain GAGVSQSPRYKVAKRGQDVALRCDPISGHVSLFWYQQALGQGPEFLTYFQNEAQLDKSGLPSDRFFAERPEGSVSTLKIQRTQQEDSAVYLCASSLDRGNNSPLHFGNGTRLTVT.

The rearrangement joins TRBV6-5 to TRBJ2-1; 7 bases line up with TRBD1. This CDR3 has 15 residues. J gave up 8 bases and V 5 bases, and 12 bases lay outside the gene matches. Germline loops: CDR1 MNHEY, CDR2 SVGAGI. This CDR3 reads CASSKYPRQGHEQFF. CDR3 DNA: TGTGCCAGCAGTAAATACCCAAGACAGGGCCATGAGCAGTTCTTC.

CDR3: CASSSTYRINTEAFF. CDR3 DNA: TGTGCCAGCAGTTCTACGTATCGAATAAACACTGAAGCTTTCTTT. The chain joins TRBV6-5 to TRBJ1-1; D is unresolved. There are 15 residues in the CDR3. V lost 4 bases and J 2 bases, leaving 14 bases between the germline ends. Looked up from germline, CDR1 is MNHEY and CDR2 is SVGAGI.

J is TRBJ1-1 and V is TRBV18, with 7 bases fitting TRBD1. Unmatched junction bases numbered 9, after V lost 4 bases and J lost 4 bases. Germline CDR1 KGHSH, CDR2 LQKENI. This CDR3 is 15 amino acids long. CDR3 DNA sequence: TGTGCCAGCTCACGGGACCCCCAGGGGGTCACTGAAGCTTTCTTT. It specifies CASSRDPQGVTEAFF.

The chain links TRBV24-1 to TRBJ1-2, with 8 bases matching TRBD1. The CDR3 sequence is 15 residues long. J was trimmed by 6 bases and V by 3 bases; bases with no gene match: 8. Germline CDR1 reads KGHDR; CDR2 reads SFDVKD. The CDR3 loop reads CATSDPRGPSDGYTF. CDR3 nucleotide sequence: TGTGCCACCAGTGATCCCAGGGGGCCCAGTGATGGCTACACCTTC.